A selection of T cell receptor beta chains follows, all from one sample in a study of T cell responses to AZD1222 COVID-19 vaccine. Method: immunoSEQ multiplex PCR; TCRdb's copy keeps in-frame clones and lacks some. The sample lists some 200,000 clones, approximately 94% occurring once. The source was peripheral blood, collected on day 0 of MenACWY control vaccination. The receptor source for this set is an adult in good health. Each CDR3 is given with its conserved first and last residue. Fields, in order: D gene, J gene, V gene, CDR3 protein, CDR3 DNA. A D gene is named only where the DNA matches it firmly.

D: NA
J: TRBJ2-1
V: TRBV6-1
CDR3: CASSEVRNEQFF
DNA: TGTGCCAGCAGTGAGGTGAGGAATGAGCAGTTCTTC

D: TRBD1
J: TRBJ2-2
V: TRBV30
CDR3: CAWSGTGNTGELFF
DNA: TGTGCCTGGAGCGGGACAGGGAACACCGGGGAGCTGTTTTTT

D: NA
J: TRBJ1-2
V: TRBV6-5
CDR3: CASSPSSNYGYTF
DNA: TGTGCCAGCAGCCCCAGTTCGAACTATGGCTACACCTTC

D: NA
J: TRBJ2-5
V: TRBV3-1/TRBV3-2
CDR3: CASSQAGTQYF
DNA: TGTGCCAGCAGCCAAGCGGGGACCCAGTACTTC

D: NA
J: TRBJ1-4
V: TRBV18
CDR3: CASSLPVSTNEKLFF
DNA: TGTGCCAGCTCGCTACCGGTCTCAACTAATGAAAAACTGTTTTTT

D: NA
J: TRBJ1-6
V: TRBV9
CDR3: CASSVGGSNSPLHF
DNA: TGTGCCAGCAGCGTAGGTGGGAGCAATTCACCCCTCCACTTT

D: TRBD1
J: TRBJ1-2
V: TRBV18
CDR3: CASSPPVDRAIYTF
DNA: TGTGCCAGCTCACCACCTGTGGACAGGGCGATCTACACCTTC

D: TRBD1
J: TRBJ2-2
V: TRBV5-1
CDR3: CASSLANQGAGELFF
DNA: TGCGCCAGCAGCTTGGCCAACCAGGGGGCCGGGGAGCTGTTTTTT

D: NA
J: TRBJ2-2
V: TRBV11-3
CDR3: CASSRLPGNTGELFF
DNA: TGTGCCAGCAGCCGCCTCCCAGGGAACACCGGGGAGCTGTTTTTT

D: TRBD1
J: TRBJ2-5
V: TRBV6-5
CDR3: CASRPHGTAKTQYF
DNA: TGTGCCAGCAGGCCCCATGGGACAGCGAAGACCCAGTACTTC

D: NA
J: TRBJ1-5
V: TRBV30
CDR3: CAWSRPGAISNQPQHF
DNA: TGTGCCTGGAGTAGACCCGGAGCGATTAGCAATCAGCCCCAGCATTTT

D: NA
J: TRBJ2-3
V: TRBV7-9
CDR3: CASKMVGADTQYF
DNA: TGTGCCAGCAAGATGGTCGGTGCAGATACGCAGTATTTT

D: NA
J: TRBJ1-2
V: TRBV19
CDR3: CASRRDYGYTF
DNA: TGTGCCAGTAGACGGGACTATGGCTACACCTTC

D: NA
J: TRBJ1-2
V: TRBV10-3
CDR3: CAISEIGRSNYGYTF
DNA: TGTGCCATCAGTGAGATCGGCAGGTCTAACTATGGCTACACCTTC

D: TRBD1
J: TRBJ1-6
V: TRBV5-8
CDR3: CASRRDRGPRSSYNSPLHF
DNA: TGTGCCAGCAGAAGGGACAGGGGCCCGAGAAGCTCCTATAATTCACCCCTCCACTTT

D: NA
J: TRBJ1-1
V: TRBV5-1
CDR3: CASSSQGNTEAFF
DNA: TGCGCCAGCAGCTCACAGGGGAACACTGAAGCTTTCTTT

D: NA
J: TRBJ2-1
V: TRBV7-2
CDR3: CASSSSSVSREQFF
DNA: TGTGCCAGCAGCTCCTCAAGCGTTAGTAGGGAGCAGTTCTTC

D: NA
J: TRBJ1-1
V: TRBV6-5
CDR3: CASSYFRGGADTEAFF
DNA: TGTGCCAGCAGTTACTTCCGCGGGGGGGCCGACACTGAAGCTTTCTTT

D: TRBD1
J: TRBJ1-2
V: TRBV30
CDR3: CAWTREGAGGYTF
DNA: TGTGCCTGGACCCGGGAGGGGGCGGGTGGCTACACCTTC

D: TRBD1
J: TRBJ1-6
V: TRBV5-6
CDR3: CASSLVQGNSPLHF
DNA: TGTGCCAGCAGCTTGGTACAGGGGAATTCACCCCTCCACTTT